A selection of T cell receptor beta chains follows, all from one sample in a study of blood T cell repertoires in COVID-19. TCRdb's copy holds only in-frame clones and misses some; the assay was immunoSEQ multiplex PCR. The table records 75,000 or so clones, roughly 78% of them present only once. The source material was peripheral blood. Receptors originate from a man in his sixties with acute or convalescent COVID-19. CDR3s include the opening cysteine and the closing phenylalanine or tryptophan. D genes are given only for firm matches. Where a row states a size, it is once, few, many or the class of an expanded clone; other rows omit it.

. TRBD1 TRBJ2-7 TRBV27 CASIRQGWVYEQYF TGTGCCAGCATCAGACAGGGTTGGGTTTACGAGCAGTACTTC
. . TRBJ1-5 TRBV7-9 CASSLDGQSNQPQHF TGTGCCAGCAGCTTAGACGGACAGAGCAATCAGCCCCAGCATTTT
once TRBD2 TRBJ2-5 TRBV7-2 CASSLTSGVFETQYF TGTGCCAGCTCCCTGACTAGCGGGGTTTTTGAGACCCAGTACTTC
. . TRBJ1-4 TRBV3-1/TRBV3-2 CASSQGGGEEKLFF TGTGCCAGCAGCCAAGGGGGGGGAGAAGAAAAACTGTTTTTT
. . TRBJ1-2 TRBV5-5 CASSLAENAVYGYTF TGTGCCAGCAGCTTGGCCGAGAATGCCGTCTATGGCTACACCTTC
. TRBD2 TRBJ2-2 TRBV7-3 CASSLSLAGATNTGELFF TGTGCCAGCAGCTTATCCCTAGCGGGGGCCACGAACACCGGGGAGCTGTTTTTT
few . TRBJ1-2 TRBV6-5 CASSPGASGGYTF TGTGCCAGCAGCCCCGGAGCGAGTGGGGGCTACACCTTC
. TRBD1 TRBJ1-5 TRBV19 CASSIEGQSNQPQHF TGTGCCAGTAGTATTGAGGGACAGAGCAATCAGCCCCAGCATTTT
. TRBD1 TRBJ2-5 TRBV5-1 CASSPGQGAETQYF TGCGCCAGCAGCCCGGGACAGGGGGCTGAGACCCAGTACTTC
. . TRBJ1-1 TRBV5-1 CASSFAAGEAEAFF TGCGCCAGCAGCTTCGCCGCAGGGGAAGCTGAAGCTTTCTTT
once . TRBJ2-3 TRBV21-1 CASPHPGPGYFTDTQYF TGTGCCAGCCCCCACCCCGGCCCAGGGTATTTCACAGATACGCAGTATTTT
. TRBD1 TRBJ2-3 TRBV6-5 CASQGQGVDTQYF TGTGCCAGCCAAGGACAGGGAGTAGATACGCAGTATTTT
. TRBD1 TRBJ2-3 TRBV7-3 CASSLGQGGTDTQYF TGTGCCAGCAGCCTGGGACAGGGAGGTACAGATACGCAGTATTTT
. . TRBJ1-2 TRBV6-2/TRBV6-3 CASSSLGGGYTF TGTGCCAGCAGTTCCTTGGGAGGAGGCTACACCTTC
. . TRBJ2-5 TRBV27 CASSLSGSMGAETQYF TGTGCCAGCAGTTTATCCGGCTCTATGGGGGCGGAGACCCAGTACTTC
. . TRBJ1-3 TRBV29-1 CSVERSTGNTIYF TGCAGCGTTGAAAGGAGTACTGGAAACACCATATATTTT
. TRBD2 TRBJ2-1 TRBV6-7 CATRGTSGHNEQFF TGTGCCACCAGAGGGACTAGCGGACACAATGAGCAGTTCTTC